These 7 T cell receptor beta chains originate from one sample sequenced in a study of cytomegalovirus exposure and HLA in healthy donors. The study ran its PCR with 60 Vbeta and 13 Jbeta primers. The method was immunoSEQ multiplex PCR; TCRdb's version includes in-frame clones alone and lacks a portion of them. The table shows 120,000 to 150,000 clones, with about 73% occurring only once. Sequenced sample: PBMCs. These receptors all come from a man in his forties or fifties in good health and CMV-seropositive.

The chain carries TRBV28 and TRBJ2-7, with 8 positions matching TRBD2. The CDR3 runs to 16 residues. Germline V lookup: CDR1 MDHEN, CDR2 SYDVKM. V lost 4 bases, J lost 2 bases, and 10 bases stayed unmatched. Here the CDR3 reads CASSSPSAGAPYEQYF. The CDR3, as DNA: TGTGCCAGCAGTTCCCCCTCAGCGGGAGCACCCTACGAGCAGTACTTC.

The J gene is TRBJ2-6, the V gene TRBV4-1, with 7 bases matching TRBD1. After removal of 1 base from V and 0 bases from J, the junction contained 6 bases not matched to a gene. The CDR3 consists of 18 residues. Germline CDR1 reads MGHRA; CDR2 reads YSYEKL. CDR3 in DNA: TGCGCCAGCAGCCAAGGTAGACAGGGTCCCTCTGGGGCCAACGTCCTGACTTTC. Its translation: CASSQGRQGPSGANVLTF.

CDR3 sequence: CAWTGSGHFYEQYF. Written as DNA, the CDR3 is TGTGCCTGGACTGGGTCGGGACATTTCTACGAGCAGTACTTC. The chain carries TRBV30 and TRBJ2-7, with D possibly being TRBD1 (6 bases). This CDR3 is 14 amino acids long. Germline V CDR1 and CDR2: GTSNPN, SVGIG (reference sequence). Trimming took off 4 bases at V and 3 bases at J, with 16 bases between the two ends.

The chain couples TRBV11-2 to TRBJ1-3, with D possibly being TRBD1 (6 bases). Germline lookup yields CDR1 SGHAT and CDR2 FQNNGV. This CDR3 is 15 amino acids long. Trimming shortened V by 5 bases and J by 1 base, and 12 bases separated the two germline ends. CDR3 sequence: CASSLYTGSGNTIYF. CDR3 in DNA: TGTGCCAGCAGCCTATATACAGGGTCTGGAAACACCATATATTTT.

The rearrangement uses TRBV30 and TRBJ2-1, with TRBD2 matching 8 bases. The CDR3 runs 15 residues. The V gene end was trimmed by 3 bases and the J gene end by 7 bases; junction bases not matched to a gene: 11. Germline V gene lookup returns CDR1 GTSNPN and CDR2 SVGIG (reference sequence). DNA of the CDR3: TGTGCCTGGAGAGACGGGAGGGGGGAGGCGAATGAGCAGTTCTTC. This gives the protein CAWRDGRGEANEQFF.

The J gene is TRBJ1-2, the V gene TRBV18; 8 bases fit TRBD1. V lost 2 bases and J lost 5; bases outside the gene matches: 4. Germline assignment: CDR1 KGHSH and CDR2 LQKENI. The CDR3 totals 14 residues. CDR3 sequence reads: CASSPGTGDYGYTF. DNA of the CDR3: TGTGCCAGCTCACCAGGGACAGGCGATTATGGCTACACCTTC. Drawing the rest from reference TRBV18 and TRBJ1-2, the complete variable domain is NAGVMQNPRHLVRRRGQEARLRCSPMKGHSHVYWYRQLPEEGLKFMVYLQKENIIDESGMPKERFSAEFPKEGPSILRIQQVVRGDSAAYFCASSPGTGDYGYTFGSGTRLTVV.

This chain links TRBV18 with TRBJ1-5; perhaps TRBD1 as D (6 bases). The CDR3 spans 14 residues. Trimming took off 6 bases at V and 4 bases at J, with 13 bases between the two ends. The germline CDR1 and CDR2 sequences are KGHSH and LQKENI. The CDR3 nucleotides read TGTGCCAGCTCGAAGGGGACAACGAATCAGCCCCAGCATTTT. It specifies CASSKGTTNQPQHF.